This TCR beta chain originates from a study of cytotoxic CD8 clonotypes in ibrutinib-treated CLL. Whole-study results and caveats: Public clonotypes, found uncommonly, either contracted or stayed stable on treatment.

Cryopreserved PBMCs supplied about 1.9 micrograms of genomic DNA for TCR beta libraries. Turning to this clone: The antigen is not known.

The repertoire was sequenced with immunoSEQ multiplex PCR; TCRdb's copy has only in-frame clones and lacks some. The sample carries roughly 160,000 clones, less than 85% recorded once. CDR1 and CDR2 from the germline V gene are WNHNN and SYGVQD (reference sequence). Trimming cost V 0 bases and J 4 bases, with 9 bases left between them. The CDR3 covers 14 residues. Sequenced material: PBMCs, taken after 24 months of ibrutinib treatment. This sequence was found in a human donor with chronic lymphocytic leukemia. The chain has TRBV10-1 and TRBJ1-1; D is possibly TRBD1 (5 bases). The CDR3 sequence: CASSESPGTTEAFF. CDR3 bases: TGCGCCAGCAGTGAGTCGCCAGGGACCACTGAAGCTTTCTTT.